Listed here is a single T cell receptor beta chain. This entry is derived from a study of blood T cell repertoires in COVID-19. Method: immunoSEQ multiplex PCR; TCRdb's copy keeps in-frame clones and lacks some. The sample lists 230,000 or so clones, around 81% occurring once. Trimming removed 3 bases at V and 7 bases at J, with 13 bases between. The CDR3 length is 15 residues. Germline V CDR1 and CDR2: MGHDK, SYGVNS. This TCR was sampled from a man in his fifties with active or convalescent COVID-19. The chain joins TRBV25-1 to TRBJ1-6; tentatively, D is TRBD1 (5 bases). Specimen: peripheral blood. The CDR3 region is CASSEGGTENSPLHF. The CDR3 DNA reads as TGTGCCAGCAGTGAGGGGGGGACGGAGAATTCACCCCTCCACTTT.